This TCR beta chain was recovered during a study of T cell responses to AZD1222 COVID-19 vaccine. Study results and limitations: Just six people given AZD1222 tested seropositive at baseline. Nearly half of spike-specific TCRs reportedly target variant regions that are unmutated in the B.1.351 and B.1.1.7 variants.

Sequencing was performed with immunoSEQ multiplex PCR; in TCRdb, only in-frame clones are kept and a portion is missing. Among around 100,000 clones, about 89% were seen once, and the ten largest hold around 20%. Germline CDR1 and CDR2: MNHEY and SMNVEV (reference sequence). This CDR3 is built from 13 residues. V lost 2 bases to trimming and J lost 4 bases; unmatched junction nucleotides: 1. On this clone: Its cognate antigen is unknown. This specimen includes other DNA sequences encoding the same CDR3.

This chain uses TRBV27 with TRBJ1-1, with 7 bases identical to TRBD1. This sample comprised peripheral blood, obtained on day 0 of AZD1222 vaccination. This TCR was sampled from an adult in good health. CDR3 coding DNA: TGTGCCAGCAGTTTAAACAGGGGCACTGAAGCTTTCTTT. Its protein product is CASSLNRGTEAFF.